This is a list of T cell receptor beta chains from one sample in a study of shared clonotypes between healthy human individuals. The data were produced by immunoSEQ multiplex PCR, yet TCRdb's version contains in-frame clones alone and is incomplete. The sample has around 2,100,000 clones, around 96% seen once. Input material: naive CD8+ T cells sorted from blood. The receptor source for this set is a young man in good health. The CDR3 runs from the conserved cysteine through the conserved F or W. D genes are given only for firm matches. Rows may omit the clone size; those that give it use once, few, many or a size class.

J gene: TRBJ2-3
clone size: .
D gene: .
V gene: TRBV5-1
CDR3 DNA: TGCGCCAGCAGCTTAGCGGTGGCTGACACAGATACGCAGTATTTT
CDR3 protein: CASSLAVADTDTQYF

J gene: TRBJ1-5
clone size: .
D gene: .
V gene: TRBV6-1
CDR3 DNA: TGTGCCAGCAGTGAAGCCCTTTGGGTGCCCAATCAGCCCCAGCATTTT
CDR3 protein: CASSEALWVPNQPQHF

J gene: TRBJ2-2
clone size: .
D gene: .
V gene: TRBV2
CDR3 DNA: TGTGCCAGCAAACTTTACACCGGGGAGCTGTTTTTT
CDR3 protein: CASKLYTGELFF

J gene: TRBJ2-5
clone size: .
D gene: TRBD1
V gene: TRBV2
CDR3 DNA: TGTGCCGGCCAGACAGGGGAGTGGGGCCAAGAGACCCAGTACTTC
CDR3 protein: CAGQTGEWGQETQYF

J gene: TRBJ1-2
clone size: .
D gene: TRBD1
V gene: TRBV10-2
CDR3 DNA: TGCGCCACCACCGGGACAGGGATTGGCTACACCTTC
CDR3 protein: CATTGTGIGYTF

J gene: TRBJ2-7
clone size: once
D gene: TRBD1
V gene: TRBV28
CDR3 DNA: TGTGCCAGCAGCCCTACGTGGACAGGCTCCTACGAGCAGTACTTC
CDR3 protein: CASSPTWTGSYEQYF

J gene: TRBJ2-2
clone size: .
D gene: .
V gene: TRBV7-2
CDR3 DNA: TGTGCCAGCAGCTTGATTAGTCTAGGTCTCGCCGGGGAGCTGTTTTTT
CDR3 protein: CASSLISLGLAGELFF

J gene: TRBJ2-7
clone size: .
D gene: .
V gene: TRBV7-9
CDR3 DNA: TGTGCCAGCAGCATCCTAGGCAGGGCGGTTGCCTACGAGCAGTACTTC
CDR3 protein: CASSILGRAVAYEQYF

J gene: TRBJ2-7
clone size: .
D gene: .
V gene: TRBV28
CDR3 DNA: TGTGCCAGCGGTGACGGGGGCTACGAGCAGTACTTC
CDR3 protein: CASGDGGYEQYF

J gene: TRBJ2-5
clone size: .
D gene: .
V gene: TRBV10-3
CDR3 DNA: TGTGCCATCAGTGATGACAGGACCCAAGAGACCCAGTACTTC
CDR3 protein: CAISDDRTQETQYF

J gene: TRBJ2-5
clone size: .
D gene: TRBD1
V gene: TRBV7-9
CDR3 DNA: TGTGCCAGCAGCTTAGGGACAGGGGCTTGGGAGACCCAGTACTTC
CDR3 protein: CASSLGTGAWETQYF

J gene: TRBJ2-2
clone size: few
D gene: .
V gene: TRBV4-1
CDR3 DNA: TGCGCCAGCAGCCATCTATCAGGGACCGGGGAGCTGTTTTTT
CDR3 protein: CASSHLSGTGELFF

J gene: TRBJ2-3
clone size: .
D gene: .
V gene: TRBV6-5
CDR3 DNA: TGTGCCAGCAGTTATCTATCTAGCACAGATACGCAGTATTTT
CDR3 protein: CASSYLSSTDTQYF

J gene: TRBJ2-1
clone size: .
D gene: .
V gene: TRBV7-6
CDR3 DNA: TGTGCCAGCAGCTTAGATACCTACAATGAGCAGTTCTTC
CDR3 protein: CASSLDTYNEQFF

J gene: TRBJ2-7
clone size: .
D gene: .
V gene: TRBV7-9
CDR3 DNA: TGTGCCAGCAGCTTAACTACCCAACCGAACTACGAGCAGTACTTC
CDR3 protein: CASSLTTQPNYEQYF

J gene: TRBJ2-4
clone size: once
D gene: .
V gene: TRBV6-1
CDR3 DNA: TGTGCCAGCAGTGTAGGGAACATTCAGTACTTC
CDR3 protein: CASSVGNIQYF

J gene: TRBJ1-5
clone size: .
D gene: TRBD1
V gene: TRBV6-5
CDR3 DNA: TGTGCCAGCAGTCCTTACAGGGGGCTGGGACAGCCCCAGCATTTT
CDR3 protein: CASSPYRGLGQPQHF

J gene: TRBJ2-2
clone size: .
D gene: TRBD1
V gene: TRBV4-3
CDR3 DNA: TGCGCCAGCAGCCAAGACCAGACAGGGGTGAACACCGGGGAGCTGTTTTTT
CDR3 protein: CASSQDQTGVNTGELFF

J gene: TRBJ2-7
clone size: .
D gene: .
V gene: TRBV6-5
CDR3 DNA: TGTGCCACACTAGGGAGCTCCTACGAGCAGTACTTC
CDR3 protein: CATLGSSYEQYF

J gene: TRBJ2-3
clone size: .
D gene: .
V gene: TRBV11-2
CDR3 DNA: TGTGCCAGCAGCTTGCTCCGCATGGATACGCAGTATTTT
CDR3 protein: CASSLLRMDTQYF

J gene: TRBJ2-7
clone size: .
D gene: .
V gene: TRBV5-6
CDR3 DNA: TGTGCCAGCAGCTTGACTATGGGTGATGGCTACGAGCAGTACTTC
CDR3 protein: CASSLTMGDGYEQYF

J gene: TRBJ1-2
clone size: .
D gene: .
V gene: TRBV6-6
CDR3 DNA: TGTGCCAGCAGTTATTCATCCGGGGGCGAAGGCTACACCTTC
CDR3 protein: CASSYSSGGEGYTF

J gene: TRBJ2-2
clone size: .
D gene: .
V gene: TRBV12-5
CDR3 DNA: TGTGCTAGTGGCCTAGACAGGTTCGCCGGGGAGCTGTTTTTT
CDR3 protein: CASGLDRFAGELFF

J gene: TRBJ2-7
clone size: .
D gene: .
V gene: TRBV5-3
CDR3 DNA: TGTGCCAGAAGCTTAAAAGCGGCCGATTACGAGCAGTACTTC
CDR3 protein: CARSLKAADYEQYF

J gene: TRBJ2-1
clone size: .
D gene: .
V gene: TRBV6-6
CDR3 DNA: TGTGCCAGCAGCAACTCGGACACCTACAATGAGCAGTTCTTC
CDR3 protein: CASSNSDTYNEQFF

J gene: TRBJ1-6
clone size: .
D gene: .
V gene: TRBV27
CDR3 DNA: TGTGCCAGCAGTTTATGGCCACCGGGCCCCGATTCACCCCTCCACTTT
CDR3 protein: CASSLWPPGPDSPLHF